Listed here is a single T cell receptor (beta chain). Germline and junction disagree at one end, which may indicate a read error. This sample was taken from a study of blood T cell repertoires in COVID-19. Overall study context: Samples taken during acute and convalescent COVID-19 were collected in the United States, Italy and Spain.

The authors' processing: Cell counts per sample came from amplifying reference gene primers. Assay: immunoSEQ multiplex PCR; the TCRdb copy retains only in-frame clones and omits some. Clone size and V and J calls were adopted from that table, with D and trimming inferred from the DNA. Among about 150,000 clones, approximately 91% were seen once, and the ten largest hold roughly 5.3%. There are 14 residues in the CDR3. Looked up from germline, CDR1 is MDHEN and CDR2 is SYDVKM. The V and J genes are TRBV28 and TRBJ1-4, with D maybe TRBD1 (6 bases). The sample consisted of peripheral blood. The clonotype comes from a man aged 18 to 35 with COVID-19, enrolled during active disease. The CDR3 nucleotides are TGTGCCAGCAGTTTAGGGGGGGCTAATGAAAAACTGCTTTTT. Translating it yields CASSLGGANEKLLF.